Listed here are 7 T cell receptor beta chains from one sample, sequenced in a study of shared clonotypes between healthy human individuals. The method was immunoSEQ multiplex PCR; TCRdb's version includes in-frame clones alone and lacks a portion of them. The sample shows fewer than 2.5 million clones, more than 85% of them seen only once. Specimen: naive CD4+ T cells from PBMCs. Subset given: CD45RA+ positively selected. These TCRs come from a man between 18 and 29 years old in good health. Some clones in this sample may be carry-over from other donors' samples.

The rearrangement joins TRBV30 to TRBJ2-7; 7 positions agree with TRBD1. Germline V gene lookup returns CDR1 GTSNPN and CDR2 SVGIG (reference sequence). The CDR3 loop spans 13 amino acids. Trimming at V came to 0 bases and at J to 6 bases, leaving 5 bases not matched to a gene. In DNA form, the CDR3 reads TGTGCCTGGAGTGTCGGCAGGGGGAGCGAGCAGTACTTC. It translates to CAWSVGRGSEQYF.

The CDR3 DNA reads TGTGCCAGCAGCGGGACTAGCCGGCTCACCGGGGAGCTGTTTTTT. Translated, it gives CASSGTSRLTGELFF. This chain joins TRBV9 and TRBJ2-2; TRBD2 matches at 8 bases. Germline V gene lookup returns CDR1 SGDLS and CDR2 YYNGEE. The CDR3 has 15 residues. The J segment lost 4 bases and the V segment lost 3 bases, leaving 5 bases of the junction unmatched.

This chain uses TRBV6-1 with TRBJ2-7; 7 bases are shared with TRBD2. J gave up 5 bases and V 4 bases, and 17 bases lay outside the gene matches. Per germline, CDR1 MNHNS and CDR2 SASEGT. The CDR3 runs to 17 residues. CDR3: CASSATGYPGGSDEQYF. CDR3 in DNA: TGTGCCAGCAGTGCAACTGGGTACCCGGGGGGATCGGACGAGCAGTACTTC.

As concerns this clone: Germline is not matched at one junction end, which may reflect a read error. This rearrangement joins TRBV7-9 to TRBJ1-2; 8 bases line up with TRBD1. The CDR3 sequence is 15 residues long. The germline V gene encodes CDR1 SEHNR and CDR2 FQNEAQ (reference sequence). The CDR3 here is CASSSGGGQDYGHTF. CDR3 coding DNA: TGTGCCAGCAGTTCTGGAGGGGGACAGGACTATGGCCACACCTTC.

The V gene is TRBV4-1, the J gene TRBJ1-5; D gene uncertain. With 0 bases removed from V and 11 bases from J, the gap between germline ends came to 14 bases. The length of the CDR3 is 14 residues. The germline gives CDR1 MGHRA, CDR2 YSYEKL. The CDR3 region has the DNA TGCGCCAGCAGCCAAGAGTTTGAGACACTAGCCCAGCATTTT. Translating it yields CASSQEFETLAQHF.

This chain joins TRBV19 and TRBJ1-5; D is perhaps TRBD1 (6 bases). CDR1 is LNHDA, CDR2 SQIVND, per germline (reference sequence). This CDR3 has 13 amino acids. The V end lost 9 bases, the J end lost 7 bases, and 16 bases lay between the germline ends. CDR3 nucleotide sequence: TGTGCCAGCCGAGGGGGGGAAGGGCAGCCCCAGCATTTT. This translates into CASRGGEGQPQHF.

The V and J genes are TRBV5-1 and TRBJ1-2; D unclear. This CDR3 spans 15 amino acids. CDR1 is SGHRS, CDR2 YFSETQ, per germline. The V gene lost 0 bases and the J gene lost 5 bases, with 14 bases spanning the gap. Written as DNA, the CDR3 is TGCGCCAGCAGCTTGGTATCCGCCCGTGGATATGGCTACACCTTC. It is translated as CASSLVSARGYGYTF.